These T cell receptor beta chains were read from a single sample in a study of prognosis after radiotherapy for stage I lung cancer. TCRdb re-called the multiplex PCR reads with MiXCR, one entry per CDR3 protein. The sample holds some 35,000 distinct CDR3 sequences, approximately 35% seen once. The specimen was PBMCs, collected before or after stereotactic body radiation therapy (not recorded which). The receptors come from a donor at least 50 years old with non-small cell lung cancer. CDR3s include the opening cysteine and the closing phenylalanine or tryptophan. Each record gives: D gene, J gene, V gene, clone size, CDR3 DNA, CDR3 protein. A D gene is named only where the DNA matches it firmly. The size field is filled for only some rows; it gives once, few, many or a size class.

.,TRBJ1-5,TRBV6-2/TRBV6-3,many,TGTGCCAGCAGTGCCCTCAATCAGCCCCAGCATTTT,CASSALNQPQHF
.,TRBJ1-3,TRBV10-3,many,TGTGCCATCAGTGAAAGAGGGGACATAACCTCCATATATTTT,CAISERGDITSIYF
.,TRBJ2-1,TRBV6-2/TRBV6-3,.,TGTGCGAGCAGTGAAGCGTTAGGACTAATCGACCCGTTCTTC,CASSEALGLIDPFF
TRBD1,TRBJ1-6,TRBV5-1,many,TGCGCCAGCAGCTTGGACGGGGACAGGATGTCACCCCTCCACTTT,CASSLDGDRMSPLHF
.,TRBJ2-7,TRBV3-1,many,TGTGCCAGCAGCCAAGCCCGGGGTTACGAGCAGTACTTC,CASSQARGYEQYF
TRBD2,TRBJ2-7,TRBV6-2/TRBV6-3,many,TGTGCCAGCACTCCGGGACTAGGGTCCTACGAGCAGTACTTC,CASTPGLGSYEQYF
.,TRBJ2-7,TRBV11-2,many,TGTGCCAGCAGCTTAGTTGGCTACGAGCAGTACTTC,CASSLVGYEQYF
.,TRBJ1-5,TRBV19,.,TGTGCCAGTATACTCACTACGGGGGTCAATCAGCCCCAGCATTTT,CASILTTGVNQPQHF
.,TRBJ1-1,TRBV5-5,many,TGTGCCAGCAGCCCCAAGGGTACCCTGGGGACTGAAGCTTTCTTT,CASSPKGTLGTEAFF
.,TRBJ1-4,TRBV28,many,TGTGCCAGCAGTGTACAGGGATGGGATGAAAAACTGTTTTTT,CASSVQGWDEKLFF
.,TRBJ2-2,TRBV6-1,many,TGTGCGCACGGACAGCCTAACACCGGGGAGCTGTTTTTT,CAHGQPNTGELFF
.,TRBJ2-7,TRBV12-3/TRBV12-4,.,TGTGCCAGCAGTTTCATATCGGGGCCCCCCAGCGATCATTACTTC,CASSFISGPPSDHYF
TRBD2,TRBJ2-1,TRBV20-1,few,TGCAGCCCCAGACTAGCGGGACTGGTAAATGAGCAGTTCTTC,CSPRLAGLVNEQFF
TRBD1,TRBJ1-4,TRBV6-1,many,TGTGCCAGCAGCCCCGAGGGGGCGCGATACGCAACTAATGAAAAACTGTTTTTT,CASSPEGARYATNEKLFF
TRBD2,TRBJ2-7,TRBV6-1,many,TGTGCCAGCAGCCCTTTCAGCGGGGCCGCGTACGAGCAGTACTTC,CASSPFSGAAYEQYF
TRBD2,TRBJ2-1,TRBV7-8,many,TGTGCCAGCAGCCTCGAGCGGGGGAGCTCCTACAATGAGCAGTTCTTC,CASSLERGSSYNEQFF
.,TRBJ2-2,TRBV2,few,TGTGCCAGCAGATCGGAGGGGGCCACCGGGGAGCTGTTTTTT,CASRSEGATGELFF
.,TRBJ1-3,TRBV5-1,many,TGCGCCAGCAGCCTAAAGACGCACTACTCTGGAAACACCATATATTTT,CASSLKTHYSGNTIYF
.,TRBJ1-3,TRBV28,many,TGTGCCAGCAGTTCTATATCTGGAAACACCATATATTTT,CASSSISGNTIYF
.,TRBJ1-2,TRBV19,many,TGTGCCAGTAGTCCGCACAAGGGACTCTATGGCTACACCTTC,CASSPHKGLYGYTF
.,TRBJ2-2,TRBV3-1,.,TGTGCCAGCAGCCAATATTTCGGGAGTGAAACCGGGGAGCTGTTTTTT,CASSQYFGSETGELFF
TRBD2,TRBJ2-2,TRBV9,many,TGTGCCAGCAGCGTGACTGCCGGACTAGCGTCCGGGGAGCTGTTTTTT,CASSVTAGLASGELFF
.,TRBJ1-3,TRBV20-1,many,TGCAGTGCTAAGGGTCTGCAGGGCTCTGGAAACACCATATATTTT,CSAKGLQGSGNTIYF
.,TRBJ1-1,TRBV7-3,.,TGTGCCAGCAGCTTAAGGGCACTGAACACTGAAGCTTTCTTT,CASSLRALNTEAFF
.,TRBJ1-5,TRBV6-1,many,TGTGCCAGCGGTCGTCGCAATCAGCCCCAGCATTTT,CASGRRNQPQHF
.,TRBJ1-1,TRBV20-1,.,TGCAGTGCTAGAGACCAACGGGCGAACACTGAAGCTTTATTT,CSARDQRANTEALF
.,TRBJ1-2,TRBV6-2/TRBV6-3,.,TGTGCCAGCAGGTCCGGTGAACAGGGACGGTATGGCTACACCTTC,CASRSGEQGRYGYTF
TRBD1,TRBJ1-3,TRBV6-2/TRBV6-3,.,TGTGCCAGCAGTCACCGACGACAGGGGAGGTGGCAGACTGGAAACACCATATATTTT,CASSHRRQGRWQTGNTIYF
TRBD1,TRBJ2-7,TRBV5-8,few,TGTGCCAGCAGCTTCCCCGGGACAGGGGACTACGAGCAGTACTTC,CASSFPGTGDYEQYF
.,TRBJ2-2,TRBV7-9,medium-sized,TGTGCCAGCAGCTTCTTAGAGGCCGGGGAGCTGTTTTTT,CASSFLEAGELFF